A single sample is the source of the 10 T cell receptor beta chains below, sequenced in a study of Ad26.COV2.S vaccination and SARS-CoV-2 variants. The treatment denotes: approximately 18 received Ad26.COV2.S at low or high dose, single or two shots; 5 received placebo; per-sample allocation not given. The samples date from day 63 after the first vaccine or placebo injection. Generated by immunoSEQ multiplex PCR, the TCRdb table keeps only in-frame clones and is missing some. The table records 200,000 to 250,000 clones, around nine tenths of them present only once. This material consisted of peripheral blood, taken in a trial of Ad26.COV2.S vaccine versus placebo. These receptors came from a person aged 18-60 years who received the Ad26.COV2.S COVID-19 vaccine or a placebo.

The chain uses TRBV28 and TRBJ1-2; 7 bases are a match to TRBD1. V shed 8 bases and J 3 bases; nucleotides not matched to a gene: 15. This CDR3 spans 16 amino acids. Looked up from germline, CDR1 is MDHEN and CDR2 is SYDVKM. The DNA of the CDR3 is TGTGCCAGCTATCCGGGACAGAGAATTTACGACTATGGCTACACCTTC. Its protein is CASYPGQRIYDYGYTF.

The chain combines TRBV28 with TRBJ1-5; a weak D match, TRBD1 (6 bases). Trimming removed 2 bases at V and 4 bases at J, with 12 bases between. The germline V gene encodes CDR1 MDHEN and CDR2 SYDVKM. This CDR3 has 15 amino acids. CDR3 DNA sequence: TGTGCCAGCAGTTTAAGGCAGGGGAAGAATCAGCCCCAGCATTTT. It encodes CASSLRQGKNQPQHF.

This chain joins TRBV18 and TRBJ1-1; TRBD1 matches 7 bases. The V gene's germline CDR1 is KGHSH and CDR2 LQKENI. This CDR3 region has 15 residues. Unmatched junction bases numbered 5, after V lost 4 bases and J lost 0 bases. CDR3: CASSQQTGMNTEAFF. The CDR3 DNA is TGTGCCAGCTCACAGCAGACAGGGATGAACACTGAAGCTTTCTTT.

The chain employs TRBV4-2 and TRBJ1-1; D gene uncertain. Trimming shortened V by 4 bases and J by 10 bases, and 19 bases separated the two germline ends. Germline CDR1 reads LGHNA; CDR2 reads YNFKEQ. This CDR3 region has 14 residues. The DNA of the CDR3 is TGTGCCAGCAGCCCAAGCGAGGTAGCGCCTACAGCTTTCTTT. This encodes CASSPSEVAPTAFF.

The CDR3 coding sequence is TGTGCCAGCAGTTTATCCAGCGGGACTAGCGGGAGAGAGTACTTC. Translation: CASSLSSGTSGREYF. The genes are TRBV28 and TRBJ2-7; 14 bases line up with TRBD2. The junction had 7 bases not matched to a gene; V was cut back by 1 base and J by 11 bases. Looked up from germline, CDR1 is MDHEN and CDR2 is SYDVKM. CDR3 size: 15 residues.

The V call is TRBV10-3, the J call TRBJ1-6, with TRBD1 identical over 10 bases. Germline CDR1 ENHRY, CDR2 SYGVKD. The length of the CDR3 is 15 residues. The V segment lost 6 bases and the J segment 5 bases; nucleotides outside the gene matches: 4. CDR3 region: CAIRTGTGDNSPLHF. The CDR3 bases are TGTGCCATCAGAACCGGGACAGGGGATAATTCACCCCTCCACTTT.

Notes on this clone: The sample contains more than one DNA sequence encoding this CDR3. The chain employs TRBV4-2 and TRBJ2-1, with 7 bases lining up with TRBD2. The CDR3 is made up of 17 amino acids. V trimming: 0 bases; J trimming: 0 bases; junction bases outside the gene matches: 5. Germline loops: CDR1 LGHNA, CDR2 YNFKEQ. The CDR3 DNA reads TGTGCCAGCAGCCAAGATCTTGGCGGGAGCTCCTACAATGAGCAGTTCTTC. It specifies CASSQDLGGSSYNEQFF.

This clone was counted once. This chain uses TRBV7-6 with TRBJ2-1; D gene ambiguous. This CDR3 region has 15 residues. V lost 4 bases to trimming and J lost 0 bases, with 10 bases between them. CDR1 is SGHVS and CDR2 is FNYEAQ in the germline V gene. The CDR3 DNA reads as TGTGCCAGCAGCTATGACACGAGCTCCTACAATGAGCAGTTCTTC. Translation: CASSYDTSSYNEQFF.

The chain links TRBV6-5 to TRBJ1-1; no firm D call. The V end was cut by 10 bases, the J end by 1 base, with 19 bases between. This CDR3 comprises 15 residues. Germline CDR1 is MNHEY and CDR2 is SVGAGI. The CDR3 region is CATARGINGNTEAFF. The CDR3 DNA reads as TGTGCCACTGCTCGGGGAATTAATGGGAACACTGAAGCTTTCTTT.

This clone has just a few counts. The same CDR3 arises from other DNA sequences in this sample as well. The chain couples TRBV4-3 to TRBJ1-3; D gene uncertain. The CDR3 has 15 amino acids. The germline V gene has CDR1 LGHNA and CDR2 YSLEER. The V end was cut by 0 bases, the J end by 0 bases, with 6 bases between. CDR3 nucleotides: TGCGCCAGCAGCCAAGACAGAGTCTCTGGAAACACCATATATTTT. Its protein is CASSQDRVSGNTIYF.